This T cell receptor (beta chain) is from a study of Ad26.COV2.S vaccination and SARS-CoV-2 variants. Germline V CDR1 and CDR2: SGHDN, FVKESK. There are 15 residues in the CDR3. The ends were cut back, 4 bases at V and 2 bases at J, with 12 bases in the middle. As for treatment: over 15 received Ad26.COV2.S at low or high dose, single or two shots; a few received placebo; per-sample allocation not given. Samples were taken on day 63 after the first vaccine or placebo injection. Vaccination employed an Ad26 vector expressing the Wuhan-strain SARS-CoV-2 spike. Here immunoSEQ multiplex PCR was the method, and the copy in TCRdb shows in-frame clones only, minus some. The data show more than 300,000 clones, 86% seen once.

The chain recombines TRBV14 with TRBJ1-3, with TRBD1 as a possible D gene (5 bases). This clonotype was obtained from a person between 18 and 65 years old who received the Ad26.COV2.S COVID-19 vaccine or a placebo. Sample: peripheral blood, taken in a trial of Ad26.COV2.S vaccine versus placebo. Here the CDR3 DNA reads TGTGCCAGCAGCCTGGGGCAGGGTGCTGGAAACACCATATATTTT. Translating gives CASSLGQGAGNTIYF.